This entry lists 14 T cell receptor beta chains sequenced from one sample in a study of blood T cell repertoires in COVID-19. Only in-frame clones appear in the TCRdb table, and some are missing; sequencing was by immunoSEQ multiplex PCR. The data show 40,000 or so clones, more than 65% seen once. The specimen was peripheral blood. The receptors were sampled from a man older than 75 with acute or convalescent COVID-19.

DNA for the CDR3: TGTGCCAGCTCAGCCGGGACAGGGGTGCGAGAGACCCAGTACTTC. It specifies CASSAGTGVRETQYF. The gene calls are TRBV18 and TRBJ2-5; 10 bases fit TRBD1. Trimming took 5 bases from V and 4 from J; bases not matched to a gene: 7. Looked up from germline, CDR1 is KGHSH and CDR2 is LQKENI. The CDR3 length is 15 residues.

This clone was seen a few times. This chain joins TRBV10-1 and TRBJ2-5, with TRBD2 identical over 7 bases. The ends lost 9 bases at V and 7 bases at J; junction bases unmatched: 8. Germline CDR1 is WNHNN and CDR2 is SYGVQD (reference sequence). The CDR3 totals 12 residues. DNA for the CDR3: TGCGCCAGTTCTAGCGGTCAGGGGACCCAGTACTTC. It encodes CASSSGQGTQYF.

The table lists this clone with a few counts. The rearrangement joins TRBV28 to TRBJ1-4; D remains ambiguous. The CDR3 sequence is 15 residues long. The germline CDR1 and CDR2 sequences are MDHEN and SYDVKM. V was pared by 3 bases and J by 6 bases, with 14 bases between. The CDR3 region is CASSFLGGGDEKLFF. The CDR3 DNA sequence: TGTGCCAGCAGTTTCTTAGGAGGTGGAGATGAAAAACTGTTTTTT.

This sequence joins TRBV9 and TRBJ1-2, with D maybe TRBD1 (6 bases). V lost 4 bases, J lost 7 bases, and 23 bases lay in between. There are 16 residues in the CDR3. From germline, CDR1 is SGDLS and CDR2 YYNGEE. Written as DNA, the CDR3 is TGTGCCAGCAGCACCAAGGTCGGGGGGGCCTCCAGTGGCTACACCTTC. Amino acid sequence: CASSTKVGGASSGYTF.

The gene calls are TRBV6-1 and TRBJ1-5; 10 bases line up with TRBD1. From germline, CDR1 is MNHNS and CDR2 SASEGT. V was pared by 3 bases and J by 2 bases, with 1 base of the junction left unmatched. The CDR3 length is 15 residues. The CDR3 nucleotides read TGTGCCAGCAGTGATGGACAGGGGGGCAATCAGCCCCAGCATTTT. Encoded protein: CASSDGQGGNQPQHF.

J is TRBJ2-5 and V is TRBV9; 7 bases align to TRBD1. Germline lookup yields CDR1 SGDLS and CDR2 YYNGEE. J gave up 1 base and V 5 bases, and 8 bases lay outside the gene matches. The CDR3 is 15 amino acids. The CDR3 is CASSRQGGGQETQYF. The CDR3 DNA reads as TGTGCCAGCAGTCGACAAGGGGGCGGCCAAGAGACCCAGTACTTC.

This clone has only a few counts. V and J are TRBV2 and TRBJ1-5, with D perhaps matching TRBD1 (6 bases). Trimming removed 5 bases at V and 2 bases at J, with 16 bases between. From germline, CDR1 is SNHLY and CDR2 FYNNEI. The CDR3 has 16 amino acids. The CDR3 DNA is TGTGCCAGCAGTCAACAGGGTTGGGGTGGCAATCAGCCCCAGCATTTT. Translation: CASSQQGWGGNQPQHF. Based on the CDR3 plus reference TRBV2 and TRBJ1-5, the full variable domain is EPEVTQTPSHQVTQMGQEVILRCVPISNHLYFYWYRQILGQKVEFLVSFYNNEISEKSEIFDDQFSVERPDGSNFTLKIRSTKLEDSAMYFCASSQQGWGGNQPQHFGDGTRLSIL.

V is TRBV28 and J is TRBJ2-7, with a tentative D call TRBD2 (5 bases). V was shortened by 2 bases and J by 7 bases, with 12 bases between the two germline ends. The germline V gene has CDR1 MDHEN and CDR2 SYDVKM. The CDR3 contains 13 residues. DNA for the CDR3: TGTGCCAGCAGTTTAACAGCCCCGGGAGAGCAGTACTTC. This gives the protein CASSLTAPGEQYF. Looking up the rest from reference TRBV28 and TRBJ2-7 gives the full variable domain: DVKVTQSSRYLVKRTGEKVFLECVQDMDHENMFWYRQDPGLGLRLIYFSYDVKMKEKGDIPEGYSVSREKKERFSLILESASTNQTSMYLCASSLTAPGEQYFGPGTRLTVT.

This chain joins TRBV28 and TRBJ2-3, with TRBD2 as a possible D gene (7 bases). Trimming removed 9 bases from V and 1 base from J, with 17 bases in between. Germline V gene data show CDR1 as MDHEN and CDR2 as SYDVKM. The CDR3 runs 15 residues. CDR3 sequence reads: CASGGREGGTDTQYF. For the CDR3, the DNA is TGTGCCAGTGGGGGCAGGGAGGGAGGCACAGATACGCAGTATTTT.

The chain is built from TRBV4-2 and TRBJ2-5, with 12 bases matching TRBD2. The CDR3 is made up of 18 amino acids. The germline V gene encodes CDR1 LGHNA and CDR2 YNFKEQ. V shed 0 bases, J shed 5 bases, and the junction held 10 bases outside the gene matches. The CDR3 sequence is CASSQEPQATSGRETQYF. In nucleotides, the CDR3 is TGTGCCAGCAGCCAAGAACCCCAAGCAACTAGCGGGAGGGAGACCCAGTACTTC.

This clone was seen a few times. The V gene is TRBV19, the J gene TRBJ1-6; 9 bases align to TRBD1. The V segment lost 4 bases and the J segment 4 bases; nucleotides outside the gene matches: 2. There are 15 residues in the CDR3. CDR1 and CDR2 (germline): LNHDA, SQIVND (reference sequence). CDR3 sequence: CASSTGQGYNSPLHF. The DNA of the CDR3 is TGTGCCAGTAGTACGGGACAGGGTTATAATTCACCCCTCCACTTT. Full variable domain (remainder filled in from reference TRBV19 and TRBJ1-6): DGGITQSPKYLFRKEGQNVTLSCEQNLNHDAMYWYRQDPGQGLRLIYYSQIVNDFQKGDIAEGYSVSREKKESFPLTVTSAQKNPTAFYLCASSTGQGYNSPLHFGNGTRLTVT.

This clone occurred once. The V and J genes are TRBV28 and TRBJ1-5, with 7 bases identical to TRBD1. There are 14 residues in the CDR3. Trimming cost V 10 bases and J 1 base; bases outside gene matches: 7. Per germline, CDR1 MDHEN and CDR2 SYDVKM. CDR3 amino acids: CATRGGMSNQPQHF. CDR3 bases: TGTGCCACCAGGGGGGGAATGAGCAATCAGCCCCAGCATTTT.

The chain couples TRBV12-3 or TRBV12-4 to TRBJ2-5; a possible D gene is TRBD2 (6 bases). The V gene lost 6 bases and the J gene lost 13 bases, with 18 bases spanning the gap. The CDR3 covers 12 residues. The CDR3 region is CASRLAVGGLYF. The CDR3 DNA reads TGTGCCAGCAGGCTCGCCGTGGGGGGTTTGTACTTC.

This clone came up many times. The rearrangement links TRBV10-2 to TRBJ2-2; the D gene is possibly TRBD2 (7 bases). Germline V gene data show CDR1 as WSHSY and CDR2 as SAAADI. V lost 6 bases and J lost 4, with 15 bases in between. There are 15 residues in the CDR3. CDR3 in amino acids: CASRETGRGTGELFF. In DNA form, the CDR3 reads TGCGCCAGCAGGGAAACAGGGAGGGGCACCGGGGAGCTGTTTTTT.